Here is one T cell receptor beta chain with its context. The data were obtained in a study of CD8+ T cells in alopecia areata. Whole-study context: Administration of oral tofacitinib to treated patients was at 5 to 10 mg twice daily.

Indicated treatment: oral pan-JAK inhibitor, 5-10 mg twice daily. Germline-derived CDR1 and CDR2 are SGHTA and FQGTGA. J lost 0 bases, V lost 4 bases, and 6 bases had no gene match. This CDR3 is 16 amino acids long. Extraction of RNA preceded its reverse transcription into cDNA, which served as the sequencing template. Only in-frame clones appear in the TCRdb table, and some are missing; sequencing was by immunoSEQ multiplex PCR. The table has around 290,000 clones, more than 45% seen once. The sequence was collected from a human donor with alopecia areata. This sample comprised CD4+ T cells sorted from blood, obtained at week 24, from a patient treated with tofacitinib. This chain uses TRBV7-3 with TRBJ2-3; TRBD2 agrees at 8 bases. In DNA form, the CDR3 reads TGTGCCAGCAGCTCTAGCGGGTCCATTAGCACAGATACGCAGTATTTT. Translating gives CASSSSGSISTDTQYF.